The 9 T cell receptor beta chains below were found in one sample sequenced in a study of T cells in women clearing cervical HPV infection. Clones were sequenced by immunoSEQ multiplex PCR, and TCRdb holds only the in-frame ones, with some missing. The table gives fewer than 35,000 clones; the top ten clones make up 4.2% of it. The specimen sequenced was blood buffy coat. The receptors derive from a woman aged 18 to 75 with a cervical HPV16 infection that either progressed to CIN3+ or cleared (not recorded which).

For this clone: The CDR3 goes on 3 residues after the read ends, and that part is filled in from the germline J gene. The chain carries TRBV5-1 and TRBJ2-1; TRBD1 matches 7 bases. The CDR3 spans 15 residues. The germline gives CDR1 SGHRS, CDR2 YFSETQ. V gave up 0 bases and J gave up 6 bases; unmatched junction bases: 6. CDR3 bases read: TGCGCCAGCAGCTTGGTAGGACAGGCCACCAATGAG. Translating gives CASSLVGQATNE. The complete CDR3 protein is CASSLVGQATNEQFF.

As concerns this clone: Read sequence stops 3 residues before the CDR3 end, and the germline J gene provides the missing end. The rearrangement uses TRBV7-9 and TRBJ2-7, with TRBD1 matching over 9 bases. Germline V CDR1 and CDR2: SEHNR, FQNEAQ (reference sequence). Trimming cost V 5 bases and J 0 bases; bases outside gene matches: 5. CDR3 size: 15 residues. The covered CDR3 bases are TGTGCCAGCAGCCCCGGGACAGGGAGCTCCTACGAG. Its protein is CASSPGTGSSYE. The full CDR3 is CASSPGTGSSYEQYF. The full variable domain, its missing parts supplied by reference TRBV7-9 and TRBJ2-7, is DTGVSQNPRHKITKRGQNVTFRCDPISEHNRLYWYRQTLGQGPEFLTYFQNEAQLEKSRLLSDRFSAERPKGSFSTLEIQRTEQGDSAMYLCASSPGTGSSYEQYFGPGTRLTVT.

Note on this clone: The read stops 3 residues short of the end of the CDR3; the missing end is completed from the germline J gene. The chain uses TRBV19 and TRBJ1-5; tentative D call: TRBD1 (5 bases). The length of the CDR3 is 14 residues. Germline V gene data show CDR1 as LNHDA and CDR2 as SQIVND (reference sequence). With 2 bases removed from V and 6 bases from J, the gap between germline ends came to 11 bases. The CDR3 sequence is CASSIMGGTQPQHF. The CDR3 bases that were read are TGTGCCAGTAGTATAATGGGGGGAACTCAGCCC.

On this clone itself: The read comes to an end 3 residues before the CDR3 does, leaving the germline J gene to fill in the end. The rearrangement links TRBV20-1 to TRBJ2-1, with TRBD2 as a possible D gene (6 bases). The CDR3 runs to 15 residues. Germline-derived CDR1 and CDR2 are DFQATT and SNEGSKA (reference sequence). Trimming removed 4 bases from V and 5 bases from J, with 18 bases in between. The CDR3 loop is CSAKVRDWGDNEQFF. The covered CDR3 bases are TGCAGTGCTAAAGTCCGGGACTGGGGGGACAATGAG.

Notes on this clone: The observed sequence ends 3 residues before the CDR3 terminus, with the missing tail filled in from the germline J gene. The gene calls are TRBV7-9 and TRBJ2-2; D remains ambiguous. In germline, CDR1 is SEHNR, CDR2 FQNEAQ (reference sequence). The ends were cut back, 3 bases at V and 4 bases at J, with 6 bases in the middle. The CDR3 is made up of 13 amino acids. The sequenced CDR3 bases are TGTGCCAGCAGCTTTCGAGGCACCGGGGAG. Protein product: CASSFRGTGE. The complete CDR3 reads CASSFRGTGELFF.

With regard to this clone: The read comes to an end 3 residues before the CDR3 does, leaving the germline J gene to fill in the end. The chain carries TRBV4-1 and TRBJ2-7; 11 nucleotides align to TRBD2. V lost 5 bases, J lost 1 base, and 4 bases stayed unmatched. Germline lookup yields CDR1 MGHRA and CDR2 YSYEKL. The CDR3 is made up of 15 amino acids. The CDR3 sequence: CASSLLAGVSYEQYF. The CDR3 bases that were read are TGCGCCAGCAGCTTACTAGCGGGAGTTTCCTACGAG.

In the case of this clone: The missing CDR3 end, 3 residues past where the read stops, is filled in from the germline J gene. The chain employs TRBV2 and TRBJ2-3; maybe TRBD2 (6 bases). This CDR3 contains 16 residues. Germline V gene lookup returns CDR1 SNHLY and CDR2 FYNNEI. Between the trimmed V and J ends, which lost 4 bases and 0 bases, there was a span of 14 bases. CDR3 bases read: TGTGCCAGCAGTGCCTGGGGACTGAAAAGCACAGATACG. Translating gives CASSAWGLKSTDT. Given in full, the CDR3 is CASSAWGLKSTDTQYF.

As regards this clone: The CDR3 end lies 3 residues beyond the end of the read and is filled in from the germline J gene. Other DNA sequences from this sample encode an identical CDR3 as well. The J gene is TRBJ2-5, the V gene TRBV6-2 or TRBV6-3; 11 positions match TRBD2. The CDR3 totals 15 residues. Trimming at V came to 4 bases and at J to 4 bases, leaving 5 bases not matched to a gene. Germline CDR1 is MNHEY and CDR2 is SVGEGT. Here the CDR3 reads CASSLSSGGAETQYF. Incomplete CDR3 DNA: TGTGCCAGCAGTTTAAGTAGCGGGGGGGCAGAGACC.

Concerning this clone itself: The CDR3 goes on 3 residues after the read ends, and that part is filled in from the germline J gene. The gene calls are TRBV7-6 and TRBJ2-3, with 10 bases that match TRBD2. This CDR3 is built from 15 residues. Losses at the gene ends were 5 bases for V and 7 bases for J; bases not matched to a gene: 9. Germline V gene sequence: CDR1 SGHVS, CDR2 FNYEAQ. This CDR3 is CASSPGTSVQYTQYF. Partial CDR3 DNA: TGTGCCAGCAGCCCCGGGACTAGCGTTCAGTATACG. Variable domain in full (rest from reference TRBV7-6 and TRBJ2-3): GAGVSQSPRYKVTKRGQDVALRCDPISGHVSLYWYRQALGQGPEFLTYFNYEAQQDKSGLPNDRFSAERPEGSISTLTIQRTEQRDSAMYRCASSPGTSVQYTQYFGPGTRLTVL.